The 20 T cell receptor beta chains reported below all come from one sample, sequenced in a study of blood T cell repertoires in COVID-19. TCRdb keeps only in-frame clones here, not all; method: immunoSEQ multiplex PCR. The profile covers about 240,000 clones, with roughly 86% appearing a single time and approximately 13% taken by the ten largest. Sequencing was performed on peripheral blood. The receptors were sampled from a man older than 75 with acute or convalescent COVID-19.

The chain links TRBV4-1 to TRBJ1-2; D is undetermined. This CDR3 comprises 15 residues. Trimming removed 0 bases at V and 5 bases at J, with 13 bases between. Germline V CDR1 and CDR2: MGHRA, YSYEKL. Here the CDR3 reads CASSQENGVTYGYTF. For the CDR3, the DNA is TGCGCCAGCAGCCAAGAAAACGGAGTCACTTATGGCTACACCTTC.

The chain is built from TRBV15 and TRBJ1-1, with a tentative D call TRBD1 (5 bases). CDR3 length: 13 amino acids. CDR1 and CDR2 from the germline V gene are LNHNV and YYDKDF (reference sequence). V was clipped by 4 bases and J by 7 bases, with 13 bases between them. The CDR3 reads CATSTGRQYEAFF. The CDR3, as DNA: TGTGCCACCAGCACCGGCCGACAGTATGAAGCTTTCTTT.

This sequence joins TRBV24-1 and TRBJ2-2; possible D gene TRBD1, 6 bases. Trimming took off 4 bases at V and 2 bases at J, with 10 bases between the two ends. The CDR3 contains 15 residues. The germline V gene has CDR1 KGHDR and CDR2 SFDVKD. The CDR3 loop is CATSEPGQNTGELFF. CDR3 DNA: TGTGCCACCAGTGAGCCGGGACAAAACACCGGGGAGCTGTTTTTT.

This clone appeared a single time. The V gene is TRBV3-1 (or the pseudogene TRBV3-2), the J gene TRBJ2-7, with D perhaps TRBD1 (6 bases). This CDR3 is 16 amino acids long. From germline, CDR1 is LGHDT and CDR2 YNNKEL (reference sequence). Trimming shortened V by 1 base and J by 7 bases, and 20 bases separated the two germline ends. CDR3: CASSQGTRGMGAEQYF. The CDR3 region has the DNA TGTGCCAGCAGCCAAGGGACGAGGGGAATGGGGGCTGAGCAGTACTTC.

The rearrangement links TRBV20-1 to TRBJ2-5, with D possibly being TRBD2 (6 bases). V was cut by 8 bases and J by 2 bases, with 9 bases left in between. CDR3 size: 11 residues. Germline CDR1 reads DFQATT; CDR2 reads SNEGSKA (reference sequence). The CDR3 is CSSGDQETQYF. In nucleotides, the CDR3 is TGCAGTTCGGGAGATCAAGAGACCCAGTACTTC.

V gene TRBV19 combines with J gene TRBJ1-1; D not certain. The V and J ends lost 5 bases and 7 bases respectively, with 11 bases between them. CDR1 is LNHDA, CDR2 SQIVND, per germline (reference sequence). This CDR3 contains 12 residues. The chain's CDR3 is CASSGGGGEAFF. For the CDR3, the DNA is TGTGCCAGTAGTGGAGGCGGCGGTGAAGCTTTCTTT.

This rearrangement joins TRBV27 to TRBJ1-2; 9 nucleotides match TRBD1. V was pared by 5 bases and J by 2 bases, with 15 bases of the junction left unmatched. In germline, CDR1 is MNHEY, CDR2 SMNVEV (reference sequence). This CDR3 region has 18 residues. CDR3 nucleotides: TGTGCCAGCAGTGAATTTGGAAAAATCGGGACAGGGAACTATGGCTACACCTTC. Translating it yields CASSEFGKIGTGNYGYTF.

The chain is built from TRBV7-8 and TRBJ2-7; 12 bases are shared with TRBD1. This CDR3 spans 17 amino acids. Germline V gene data show CDR1 as SGHVS and CDR2 as FQNEAQ. J gave up 2 bases and V 3 bases, and 8 bases lay outside the gene matches. This CDR3 reads CASSFGTGGAQTYEQYF. CDR3 nucleotide sequence: TGTGCCAGCAGCTTTGGGACAGGGGGCGCCCAGACCTACGAGCAGTACTTC.

This rearrangement joins TRBV5-4 to TRBJ1-1; a weak D match, TRBD1 (6 bases). This CDR3 has 14 amino acids. V shed 5 bases and J shed 2 bases, with 13 bases lying between them. Germline V gene data show CDR1 as SGHNT and CDR2 as YYREEE (reference sequence). The CDR3 DNA follows: TGTGCCAGCAGATCTGGACAGAGAAACACTGAAGCTTTCTTT. Residues: CASRSGQRNTEAFF.

A word on this clone: Distinct nucleotide sequences in the sample also encode this CDR3. The chain employs TRBV18 and TRBJ2-3; D not resolved. V was shortened by 1 base and J by 3 bases, with 8 bases between the two germline ends. The CDR3 spans 14 residues. CDR1 KGHSH and CDR2 LQKENI come from the germline V gene. The CDR3 loop reads CASSPLSGTDTQYF. The DNA of the CDR3 is TGTGCCAGCTCACCACTTTCCGGGACAGATACGCAGTATTTT.

The rearrangement uses TRBV10-3 and TRBJ2-4; D perhaps matches TRBD2 (6 bases). With 0 bases removed from V and 8 bases from J, the gap between germline ends came to 17 bases. Germline CDR1 and CDR2: ENHRY and SYGVKD. This CDR3 is built from 16 residues. CDR3: CAISESAGLTRDIQYF. The CDR3 nucleotides read TGTGCCATCAGTGAGTCGGCGGGATTAACTCGGGACATTCAGTACTTC.

The V and J genes are TRBV15 and TRBJ1-1, with 10 bases matching TRBD1. Germline V gene lookup returns CDR1 LNHNV and CDR2 YYDKDF (reference sequence). The CDR3 spans 16 residues. The V and J ends lost 3 bases and 0 bases, in that order; junction bases with no gene match: 4. CDR3 protein: CATSRGQGTLNTEAFF. CDR3 nucleotides: TGTGCCACCAGCAGGGGACAGGGGACGTTGAACACTGAAGCTTTCTTT.

The J gene is TRBJ1-6, the V gene TRBV10-3; D might be TRBD1 (5 bases). CDR1 is ENHRY and CDR2 is SYGVKD in the germline V gene. The CDR3 length is 13 residues. Trimming shortened V by 7 bases and J by 9 bases, and 13 bases separated the two germline ends. CDR3 residues: CAINSGPGSPLHF. In nucleotides, the CDR3 is TGTGCCATCAATTCAGGGCCGGGTTCACCCCTCCACTTT.

The chain is built from TRBV5-5 and TRBJ2-3, with D hard to call. CDR1 is SGHKS and CDR2 is YYEKEE in the germline V gene (reference sequence). Trimming removed 4 bases at V and 0 bases at J, with 12 bases between. The CDR3 loop spans 15 amino acids. The CDR3 DNA is TGTGCCAGCAGCCGTCTTACAGACAGCACAGATACGCAGTATTTT. Encoded protein: CASSRLTDSTDTQYF.

This clone was detected once. This chain links TRBV25-1 with TRBJ2-3; weak D call: TRBD1 (6 bases). Trimming shortened V by 2 bases and J by 4 bases, and 13 bases separated the two germline ends. CDR1 is MGHDK, CDR2 SYGVNS, per germline. There are 15 residues in the CDR3. DNA of the CDR3: TGTGCCAGCAGTGAACTTTGGGCAGGGGCAGATACGCAGTATTTT. Its protein product is CASSELWAGADTQYF.

This sequence joins TRBV3-1 (or the pseudogene TRBV3-2) and TRBJ2-5; weak D call: TRBD1 (5 bases). The CDR3 covers 14 residues. Germline CDR1 and CDR2: LGHDT and YNNKEL (reference sequence). Trimming pared 4 bases from V and 2 bases from J, leaving 11 bases between. CDR3 coding DNA: TGTGCCAGCAGCCCAGGGAAGATACAAGAGACCCAGTACTTC. It codes for CASSPGKIQETQYF.

J is TRBJ2-3 and V is TRBV15; the match to TRBD2 covers 7 bases. From germline, CDR1 is LNHNV and CDR2 YYDKDF (reference sequence). There are 14 residues in the CDR3. Trimming took 7 bases from V and 5 from J; bases not matched to a gene: 9. The CDR3 spells CATIAAGKIDTQYF. CDR3 coding DNA: TGTGCCACCATCGCAGCGGGAAAAATAGATACGCAGTATTTT. Filled out from reference TRBV15 and TRBJ2-3, the complete variable domain reads DAMVIQNPRYQVTQFGKPVTLSCSQTLNHNVMYWYQQKSSQAPKLLFHYYDKDFNNEADTPDNFQSRRPNTSFCFLDIRSPGLGDTAMYLCATIAAGKIDTQYFGPGTRLTVL.

This clone has only one observation. V is TRBV10-1 and J is TRBJ1-1; 8 bases agree with TRBD1. Germline CDR1 is WNHNN and CDR2 is SYGVQD (reference sequence). Germline trimming cut 0 bases from V and 7 bases from J; bases unmatched to any gene: 7. This CDR3 contains 15 residues. CDR3 sequence (DNA): TGCGCCAGCAGTGAGTCGGGAGGACAGGGTATTGAAGCTTTCTTT. This encodes CASSESGGQGIEAFF.

The chain combines TRBV5-6 with TRBJ2-6; a weak D match, TRBD1 (5 bases). CDR3 length: 15 residues. The ends were cut back, 3 bases at V and 0 bases at J, with 7 bases in the middle. Germline-derived CDR1 and CDR2 are SGHDT and YYEEEE. The DNA of the CDR3 is TGTGCCAGCAGCTCAGGGTACTCTGGGGCCAACGTCCTGACTTTC. This translates into CASSSGYSGANVLTF.

This clone was counted once. The rearrangement links TRBV5-5 to TRBJ2-7; TRBD1 matches 8 bases. Germline V lookup: CDR1 SGHKS, CDR2 YYEKEE (reference sequence). V was pared by 2 bases and J by 0 bases, with 1 base of the junction left unmatched. CDR3 size: 14 residues. The CDR3 is CASSFTGGSYEQYF. The CDR3 DNA reads as TGTGCCAGCAGCTTTACAGGGGGCTCCTACGAGCAGTACTTC.